This T cell receptor beta chain was documented in a study of TIL therapy for anti-PD-1-resistant metastatic lung cancer. This was the immunoSEQ v3 assay. The data were produced by immunoSEQ multiplex PCR, yet TCRdb's version contains in-frame clones alone and is incomplete. The sample consists of roughly 54,000 clones, over 75% of them appearing once. Time point given: pre-treatment sample, taken before nivolumab and TIL therapy. Sample: blood, taken at baseline. The receptor's source is a person aged 30 to 80 with non-small cell lung cancer.

This CDR3 is CASSSGRTEAFF. Here the CDR3 DNA reads TGTGCCAGCAGTTCAGGACGAACTGAAGCTTTCTTT. This sequence joins TRBV27 and TRBJ1-1; no reliable D call. The CDR3 totals 12 residues. The V end lost 4 bases, the J end lost 5 bases, and 8 bases lay between the germline ends. Looked up from germline, CDR1 is MNHEY and CDR2 is SMNVEV (reference sequence).